This entry lists 30 T cell receptor beta chains sequenced from one sample in a study of response to subunit inactivated influenza vaccine. MiXCR, run by TCRdb on the RT-PCR reads, gives a single entry per CDR3 protein. The sample yields around 300,000 distinct CDR3 sequences, approximately 20% seen once. This material consisted of PBMCs from blood, taken about 20 months after vaccination. The source of these receptors is a man aged 50-75 years who received an inactivated influenza vaccine.

The chain recombines TRBV14 with TRBJ2-4, with D possibly matching TRBD1 (8 bases). The CDR3 has 15 residues. The V end was cut by 3 bases, the J end by 4 bases, with 13 bases between. Germline CDR1 and CDR2: SGHDN and FVKESK. CDR3 region: CASSHPQGGKNIQYF. The CDR3 nucleotides read TGTGCCAGCAGCCACCCACAGGGGGGGAAAAACATTCAGTACTTC.

In this sample, this clonotype turned up many times. J is TRBJ1-6 and V is TRBV18; the D is unclear. With 6 bases removed from V and 7 bases from J, the gap between germline ends came to 13 bases. Per germline, CDR1 KGHSH and CDR2 LQKENI. The CDR3 extends over 14 amino acids. The CDR3 DNA reads TGTGCCAGCTCGGTGGACTGGGAAAATTCACCCCTCCACTTT. Protein product: CASSVDWENSPLHF.

This chain links TRBV5-4 with TRBJ1-1; 8 positions match TRBD1. The CDR3 sequence is 15 residues long. V was clipped by 0 bases and J by 5 bases; unmatched bases: 6. In germline, CDR1 is SGHNT, CDR2 YYREEE (reference sequence). The CDR3 sequence is CASSLVSRGLTEAFF. The CDR3 DNA sequence: TGTGCCAGCAGCTTGGTGAGCAGGGGGCTAACTGAAGCTTTCTTT.

This rearrangement joins TRBV11-2 to TRBJ2-1; TRBD2 is a possible D gene (5 bases). Germline-derived CDR1 and CDR2 are SGHAT and FQNNGV. This CDR3 region has 17 residues. The V and J ends lost 0 bases and 7 bases respectively, with 19 bases between them. CDR3 nucleotides: TGTGCCAGCAGCTTAGAACCGGGGTCCGGTCGTAAGAATGAGCAGTTCTTC. Its translation is CASSLEPGSGRKNEQFF.

This rearrangement joins TRBV4-3 to TRBJ1-1; D possibly corresponds to TRBD1 (5 bases). V was trimmed by 0 bases and J by 1 base, leaving 12 bases between them. CDR1 and CDR2 (germline): LGHNA, YSLEER. This CDR3 comprises 16 residues. CDR3 sequence reads: CASSQDFGGENTEAFF. The CDR3 region has the DNA TGCGCCAGCAGCCAAGATTTTGGGGGTGAGAACACTGAAGCTTTCTTT.

The chain carries TRBV28 and TRBJ1-2; D unclear. Germline V gene lookup returns CDR1 MDHEN and CDR2 SYDVKM. The CDR3 runs 14 residues. The V and J ends lost 10 bases and 6 bases respectively, with 21 bases between them. The CDR3 sequence: CATETVARLNGYTF. CDR3 coding DNA: TGTGCCACCGAAACAGTAGCCCGATTAAATGGCTACACCTTC.

This clonotype was picked up many times. The chain has TRBV14 and TRBJ1-2, with TRBD1 as a possible D gene (5 bases). From germline, CDR1 is SGHDN and CDR2 FVKESK. With 1 base removed from V and 0 bases from J, the gap between germline ends came to 6 bases. The CDR3 extends over 14 amino acids. CDR3 sequence (DNA): TGTGCCAGCAGCCAAGTGGGGCCTAACTATGGCTACACCTTC. Translated, it gives CASSQVGPNYGYTF. Complete variable domain (other parts from reference TRBV14 and TRBJ1-2): EAGVTQFPSHSVIEKGQTVTLRCDPISGHDNLYWYRRVMGKEIKFLLHFVKESKQDESGMPNNRFLAERTGGTYSTLKVQPAELEDSGVYFCASSQVGPNYGYTFGSGTRLTVV.

The V gene is TRBV2, the J gene TRBJ2-1; D perhaps matches TRBD1 (5 bases). CDR3 length equals 14 residues. Per germline, CDR1 SNHLY and CDR2 FYNNEI. The V end was cut by 7 bases, the J end by 6 bases, with 16 bases between. CDR3 region: CASTSGPQGNEQFF. Here the CDR3 DNA reads TGTGCCAGCACGTCAGGGCCCCAAGGCAATGAGCAGTTCTTC. Based on the CDR3 plus reference TRBV2 and TRBJ2-1, the full variable domain is EPEVTQTPSHQVTQMGQEVILRCVPISNHLYFYWYRQILGQKVEFLVSFYNNEISEKSEIFDDQFSVERPDGSNFTLKIRSTKLEDSAMYFCASTSGPQGNEQFFGPGTRLTVL.

This clonotype occurred many times. The V call is TRBV20-1, the J call TRBJ1-1; perhaps TRBD1 as D (6 bases). Trimming shortened V by 3 bases and J by 7 bases, and 18 bases separated the two germline ends. Germline CDR1 and CDR2: DFQATT and SNEGSKA (reference sequence). The CDR3 has 14 residues. For the CDR3, the DNA is TGCAGTGCTAGCGCGGACGGGACAAATATTGAAGCTTTCTTT. Amino acid sequence: CSASADGTNIEAFF.

V usage is TRBV20-1 and J usage is TRBJ2-3, with TRBD2 as a possible D gene (6 bases). The CDR3 has 14 amino acids. Trimming left V 6 bases short and J 0 bases short, with 13 bases between. Looked up from germline, CDR1 is DFQATT and CDR2 is SNEGSKA (reference sequence). CDR3 protein: CSAGDFSSTDTQYF. The CDR3 DNA follows: TGCAGTGCAGGGGACTTCTCTAGCACAGATACGCAGTATTTT.

CDR3 loop: CASSFPGDSSPLHF. DNA of the CDR3: TGTGCCAGCAGTTTTCCAGGGGACAGTTCACCCCTCCACTTT. The rearrangement joins TRBV27 to TRBJ1-6, with 7 bases fitting TRBD1. J was trimmed by 9 bases and V by 3 bases; bases with no gene match: 5. Germline CDR1 MNHEY, CDR2 SMNVEV (reference sequence). The CDR3 extends over 14 amino acids.

This clonotype occurred many times. V is TRBV7-9 and J is TRBJ1-1, with a weak D call TRBD1 (6 bases). The V end lost 3 bases, the J end lost 4 bases, and 9 bases lay between the germline ends. This CDR3 region has 13 residues. Germline V gene data show CDR1 as SEHNR and CDR2 as FQNEAQ (reference sequence). The CDR3 spells CASSFGQTTEAFF. Here the CDR3 DNA reads TGTGCCAGCAGCTTTGGACAGACCACTGAAGCTTTCTTT.

The chain joins TRBV3-1 to TRBJ2-7; no reliable D call. CDR1 is LGHDT and CDR2 is YNNKEL in the germline V gene (reference sequence). Trimming cost V 1 base and J 4 bases, with 8 bases left between them. The CDR3 spans 13 residues. The CDR3 sequence is CASSQGWVYEQYF. CDR3 in DNA: TGTGCCAGCAGCCAAGGCTGGGTGTACGAGCAGTACTTC.

This clonotype appeared a few times. This chain links TRBV14 with TRBJ2-1; 9 bases map to TRBD2. Per germline, CDR1 SGHDN and CDR2 FVKESK. The CDR3 is made up of 18 amino acids. V lost 0 bases and J lost 4; bases outside the gene matches: 10. The CDR3, as DNA: TGTGCCAGCAGCCAAGACCCTCGGGCTAGCGGGAAATACAATGAGCAGTTCTTC. It codes for CASSQDPRASGKYNEQFF. Full variable domain (rest looked up from reference TRBV14 and TRBJ2-1): EAGVTQFPSHSVIEKGQTVTLRCDPISGHDNLYWYRRVMGKEIKFLLHFVKESKQDESGMPNNRFLAERTGGTYSTLKVQPAELEDSGVYFCASSQDPRASGKYNEQFFGPGTRLTVL.

This clonotype has only a few counts. This CDR3 is CASSRRLAGKGSYNEQFF. The CDR3 region has the DNA TGTGCCAGCAGTAGGCGCCTAGCGGGAAAGGGCTCCTACAATGAGCAGTTCTTC. The chain couples TRBV12-3 or TRBV12-4 to TRBJ2-1; 9 positions match TRBD2. The CDR3 sequence is 18 residues long. Germline trimming cut 5 bases from V and 0 bases from J; bases unmatched to any gene: 11.

The rearrangement joins TRBV5-5 to TRBJ2-3; 9 bases line up with TRBD2. The CDR3 length is 17 residues. Trimming removed 1 base from V and 0 bases from J; junction bases left unmatched: 6. Germline V lookup: CDR1 SGHKS, CDR2 YYEKEE (reference sequence). The CDR3: CASSLRRGGSSTDTQYF. The CDR3 coding sequence is TGTGCCAGCAGCTTGCGGCGGGGGGGTTCAAGCACAGATACGCAGTATTTT. Complete variable domain (other parts from reference TRBV5-5 and TRBJ2-3): DAGVTQSPTHLIKTRGQQVTLRCSPISGHKSVSWYQQVLGQGPQFIFQYYEKEERGRGNFPDRFSARQFPNYSSELNVNALLLGDSALYLCASSLRRGGSSTDTQYFGPGTRLTVL.

This clonotype turned up a few times. The genes are TRBV7-8 and TRBJ2-2, with 8 bases identical to TRBD2. Germline CDR1 SGHVS, CDR2 FQNEAQ. Losses at the gene ends were 5 bases for V and 6 bases for J; bases not matched to a gene: 8. The CDR3 length is 15 residues. The CDR3 reads CASSPRGGRAGELFF. CDR3 in DNA: TGTGCCAGCAGCCCACGGGGGGGCAGGGCCGGGGAGCTGTTTTTT.

In this sample, this clonotype turned up a few times. The V call is TRBV10-3, the J call TRBJ2-2; no reliable D call. V shed 4 bases and J shed 5 bases, with 8 bases lying between them. The CDR3 is made up of 13 amino acids. Germline loops: CDR1 ENHRY, CDR2 SYGVKD. CDR3 amino acids: CAISGDGTGELFF. The CDR3 DNA follows: TGTGCCATCAGTGGTGACGGAACCGGGGAGCTGTTTTTT.

This clonotype occurred a few times. V and J are TRBV4-2 and TRBJ1-4; a weak D match, TRBD1 (5 bases). V was shortened by 1 base and J by 11 bases, with 14 bases between the two germline ends. Germline lookup yields CDR1 LGHNA and CDR2 YNFKEQ. The CDR3 covers 14 residues. The CDR3 DNA sequence: TGTGCCAGCAGCCAAGTGGAGGCGACAGAGAAACTGTTTTTT. This gives the protein CASSQVEATEKLFF.

In its sample, this clonotype was seen once. The rearrangement links TRBV5-6 to TRBJ2-3, with 11 bases lining up with TRBD2. CDR1 is SGHDT, CDR2 YYEEEE, per germline. Losses at the gene ends were 1 base for V and 1 base for J; bases not matched to a gene: 2. The CDR3 runs to 16 residues. As DNA, the CDR3 is TGTGCCAGCAGCTTGCAACTAGCGGGGGGCACAGATACGCAGTATTTT. Its protein is CASSLQLAGGTDTQYF.

The chain carries TRBV4-2 and TRBJ2-3; TRBD2 aligns across 8 bases. V dropped 0 bases and J dropped 8; count of bases not matched to a gene: 10. CDR1 is LGHNA, CDR2 YNFKEQ, per germline. The CDR3 loop spans 16 amino acids. CDR3 sequence reads: CASSQDRSGSGGTQYF. CDR3 sequence (DNA): TGTGCCAGCAGCCAAGATCGAAGCGGGAGTGGTGGTACGCAGTATTTT.

This clonotype was observed a few times. This sequence joins TRBV5-1 and TRBJ2-2, with D perhaps matching TRBD1 (6 bases). CDR3 size: 16 residues. Germline lookup yields CDR1 SGHRS and CDR2 YFSETQ. Deletions cut 1 base from V and 0 bases from J, with 10 bases between. The CDR3 DNA reads as TGCGCCAGCAGCTTGAGACAGGCTACGAACACCGGGGAGCTGTTTTTT. As protein: CASSLRQATNTGELFF. Full variable domain (rest looked up from reference TRBV5-1 and TRBJ2-2): KAGVTQTPRYLIKTRGQQVTLSCSPISGHRSVSWYQQTPGQGLQFLFEYFSETQRNKGNFPGRFSGRQFSNSRSEMNVSTLELGDSALYLCASSLRQATNTGELFFGEGSRLTVL.

The rearrangement joins TRBV20-1 to TRBJ2-3; TRBD1 is a possible D gene (6 bases). V gave up 0 bases and J gave up 3 bases, with 10 bases separating them. CDR1 and CDR2 (germline): DFQATT, SNEGSKA (reference sequence). The CDR3 loop spans 14 amino acids. This CDR3 is CSARDPGVTDTQYF. Written as DNA, the CDR3 is TGCAGTGCTAGAGATCCAGGGGTTACAGATACGCAGTATTTT.

This clonotype was seen only a few times. The chain is built from TRBV10-3 and TRBJ1-5, with D possibly matching TRBD1 (5 bases). The CDR3 extends over 15 amino acids. The germline V and J ends were trimmed by 6 bases and 1 base, with 13 bases remaining between them. Germline CDR1 is ENHRY and CDR2 is SYGVKD. CDR3 in DNA: TGTGCCATCAGGGCAGGGTTGGAGAGCAATCAGCCCCAGCATTTT. Its protein product is CAIRAGLESNQPQHF.

This clonotype was seen at least ten times. V is TRBV28 and J is TRBJ1-6, with 7 bases that match TRBD1. Per the germline V gene, CDR1 is MDHEN and CDR2 is SYDVKM. The CDR3 is made up of 13 amino acids. Trimming at V came to 7 bases and at J to 7 bases, leaving 4 bases not matched to a gene. The DNA of the CDR3 is TGTGCCAGCAAAAGACAGGGAAATTCACCCCTCCACTTT. This sequence encodes CASKRQGNSPLHF.

In this sample, this clonotype turned up a few times. The chain has TRBV20-1 and TRBJ2-1; D uncertain. Trimming pared 1 base from V and 1 base from J, leaving 8 bases between. Germline V gives CDR1 DFQATT, CDR2 SNEGSKA (reference sequence). The CDR3 is 14 amino acids. The CDR3 is CSARGGKSYNEQFF. CDR3 bases: TGCAGTGCTAGAGGTGGGAAATCCTACAATGAGCAGTTCTTC.

The J gene is TRBJ2-3, the V gene TRBV20-1, with D possibly being TRBD1 (5 bases). This CDR3 is 15 amino acids long. The V gene's germline CDR1 is DFQATT and CDR2 SNEGSKA (reference sequence). Between the trimmed V and J ends, which lost 5 bases and 0 bases, there was a span of 15 bases. The CDR3 loop reads CSAFNRQKSTDTQYF. The CDR3 region has the DNA TGCAGTGCTTTTAACCGACAGAAAAGCACAGATACGCAGTATTTT.

The chain joins TRBV10-3 to TRBJ2-7, with TRBD1 matching 7 bases. Germline V gene lookup returns CDR1 ENHRY and CDR2 SYGVKD. This CDR3 has 13 amino acids. V lost 5 bases to trimming and J lost 2 bases; unmatched junction nucleotides: 3. CDR3 loop: CAISRDRAYEQYF. The CDR3 bases are TGTGCCATCAGTCGGGACAGAGCCTACGAGCAGTACTTC.

The chain couples TRBV9 to TRBJ2-3, with D possibly being TRBD1 or TRBD2 (6 bases each). The CDR3 spans 15 residues. Germline-derived CDR1 and CDR2 are SGDLS and YYNGEE. V was cut by 4 bases and J by 0 bases, with 12 bases left in between. The CDR3 DNA is TGTGCCAGCAGCCCCCGGGGGCCTAGCACAGATACGCAGTATTTT. Translating gives CASSPRGPSTDTQYF.

A single count supports this clonotype. The chain is built from TRBV27 and TRBJ2-7, with D tentatively TRBD2 (6 bases). Looked up from germline, CDR1 is MNHEY and CDR2 is SMNVEV (reference sequence). V lost 5 bases and J lost 3, with 20 bases in between. This CDR3 spans 16 amino acids. The CDR3 coding sequence is TGTGCCAGCAGTCAGCTCCGGGAGTCCGGGGTCTACGAGCAGTACTTC. This encodes CASSQLRESGVYEQYF.